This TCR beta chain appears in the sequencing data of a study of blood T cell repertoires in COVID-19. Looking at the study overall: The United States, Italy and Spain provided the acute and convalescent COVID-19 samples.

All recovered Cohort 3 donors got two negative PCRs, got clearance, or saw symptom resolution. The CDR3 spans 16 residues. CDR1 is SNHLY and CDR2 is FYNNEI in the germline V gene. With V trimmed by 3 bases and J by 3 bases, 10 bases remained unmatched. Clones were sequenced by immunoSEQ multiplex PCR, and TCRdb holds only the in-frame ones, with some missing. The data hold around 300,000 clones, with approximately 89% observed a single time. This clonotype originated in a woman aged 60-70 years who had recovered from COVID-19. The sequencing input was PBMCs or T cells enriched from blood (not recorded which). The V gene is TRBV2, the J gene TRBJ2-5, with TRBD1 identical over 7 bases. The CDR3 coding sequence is TGTGCCAGCAGTGAGCTTCTTCCCGGGACAGAAGAGACCCAGTACTTC. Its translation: CASSELLPGTEETQYF.